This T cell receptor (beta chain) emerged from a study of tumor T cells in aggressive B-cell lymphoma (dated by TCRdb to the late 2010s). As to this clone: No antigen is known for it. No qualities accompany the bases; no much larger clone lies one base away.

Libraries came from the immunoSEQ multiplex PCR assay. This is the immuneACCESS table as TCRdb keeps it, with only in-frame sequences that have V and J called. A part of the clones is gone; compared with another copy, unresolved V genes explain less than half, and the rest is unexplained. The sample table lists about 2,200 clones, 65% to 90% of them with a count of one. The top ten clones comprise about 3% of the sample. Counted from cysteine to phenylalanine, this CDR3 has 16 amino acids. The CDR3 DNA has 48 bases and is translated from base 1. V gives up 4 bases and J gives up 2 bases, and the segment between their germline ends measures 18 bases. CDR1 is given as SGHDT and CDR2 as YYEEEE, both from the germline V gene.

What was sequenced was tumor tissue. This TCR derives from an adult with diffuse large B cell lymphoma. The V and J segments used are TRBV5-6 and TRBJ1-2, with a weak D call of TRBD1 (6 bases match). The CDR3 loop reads CASSRDTVHLNYGYTF. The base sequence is TGTGCCAGCAGCAGGGACACAGTCCATTTGAACTATGGCTACACCTTC.